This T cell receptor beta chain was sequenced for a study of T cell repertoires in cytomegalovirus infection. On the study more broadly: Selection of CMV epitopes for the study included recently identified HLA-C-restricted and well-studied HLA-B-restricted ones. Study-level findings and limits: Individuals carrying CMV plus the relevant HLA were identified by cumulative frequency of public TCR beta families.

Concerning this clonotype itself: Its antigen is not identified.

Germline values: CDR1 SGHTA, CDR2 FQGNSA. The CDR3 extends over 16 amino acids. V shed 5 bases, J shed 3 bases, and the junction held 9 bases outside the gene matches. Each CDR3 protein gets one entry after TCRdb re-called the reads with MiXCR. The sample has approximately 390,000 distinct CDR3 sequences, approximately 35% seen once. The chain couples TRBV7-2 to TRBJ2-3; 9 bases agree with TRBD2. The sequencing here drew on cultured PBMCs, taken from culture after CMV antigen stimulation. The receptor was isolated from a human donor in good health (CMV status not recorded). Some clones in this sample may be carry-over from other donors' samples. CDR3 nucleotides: TGTGCCAGCAGCCACCGAGCGGGAGGTTGGACAGATACGCAGTATTTT. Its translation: CASSHRAGGWTDTQYF.